The clone carrying this T cell receptor (beta chain) was seen many times. What it recognizes is unknown. The authors prepared the TCRbeta library with unique molecular identifiers. TCRdb re-analysed the PCR reads in MiXCR, keeping a single row per CDR3 protein. The sample lists approximately 490,000 distinct CDR3 sequences; about 10% were seen once. These data come from a study of T-cell reconstitution after alpha-beta-depleted transplantation in children. Findings and caveats of the study: Expanded graft clones numbering several hundred reportedly gave rise to alpha-beta T cells about two months after transplant. One year after transplant, T-cell counts and diversity came mostly from newly produced T cells.

The receptor was derived from a child under 10 years old with inherited bone marrow failure, due to receive a stem cell transplant. The source was PBMCs, collected before TCRalphabeta/CD19-depleted stem cell transplant.

The DNA of the CDR3 is TGCGCCAGCAGCCCCCTAGGGACTAGCGGGACCAGCTCCTACAATGAGCAGTTCTTC. It translates to CASSPLGTSGTSSYNEQFF. The V call is TRBV5-1, the J call TRBJ2-1, with 13 bases lining up with TRBD2. The J segment lost 0 bases and the V segment lost 4 bases, leaving 10 bases of the junction unmatched. CDR1 is SGHRS and CDR2 is YFSETQ in the germline V gene. The CDR3 is 19 residues long.